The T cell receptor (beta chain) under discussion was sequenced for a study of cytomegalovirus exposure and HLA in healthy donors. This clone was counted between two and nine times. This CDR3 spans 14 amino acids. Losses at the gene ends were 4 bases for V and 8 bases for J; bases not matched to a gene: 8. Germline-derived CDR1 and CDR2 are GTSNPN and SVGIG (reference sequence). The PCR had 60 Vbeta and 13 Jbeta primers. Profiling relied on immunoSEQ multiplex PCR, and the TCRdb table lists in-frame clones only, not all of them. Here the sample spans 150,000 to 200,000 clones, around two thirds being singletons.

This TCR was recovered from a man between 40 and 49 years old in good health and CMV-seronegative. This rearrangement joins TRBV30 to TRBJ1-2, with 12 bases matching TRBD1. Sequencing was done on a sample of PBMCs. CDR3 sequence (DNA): TGTGCCTGGAACCCGGGACAGGGGGCGAGGGGCTACACCTTC. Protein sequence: CAWNPGQGARGYTF.